Listed below are T cell receptor beta chains from one sample, sequenced in a study of coeliac disease. Repertoires were generated with immunoSEQ multiplex PCR, while TCRdb's copy carries only in-frame clones and drops some. This table has 6,000 to 8,000 clones, around 69% appearing once. The source material was lamina propria lymphocytes from the gut. These receptors were obtained from a man younger than 45 with celiac disease. Each CDR3 is given with its conserved first and last residue. The D gene is left open where the match is weak. Size values are once, few and many counts, or a class for expanded clones, and some rows have none.

size	V	J	D	CDR3	DNA
NA	TRBV27	TRBJ2-7	NA	CASSLGGHEQYF	TGTGCCAGCAGTTTAGGAGGCCACGAGCAGTACTTC
large	TRBV6-6	TRBJ2-7	TRBD1	CASSYQGVGQQYF	TGTGCCAGCAGTTACCAGGGGGTGGGGCAGCAGTACTTC
few	TRBV6-1	TRBJ1-5	NA	CASSEAGQPQHF	TGTGCCAGCAGTGAAGCCGGTCAGCCCCAGCATTTT
NA	TRBV2	TRBJ1-6	NA	CASTGVIQGSSPLHF	TGTGCCAGCACCGGTGTGATACAGGGTAGTTCACCCCTCCACTTT
NA	TRBV28	TRBJ1-1	TRBD1	CASSVGQRVTEAFF	TGTGCCAGCAGCGTGGGACAGCGTGTCACTGAAGCTTTCTTT
NA	TRBV7-3	TRBJ1-1	NA	CASSSRVVNTKAFF	TGTGCCAGCAGTTCCAGAGTAGTGAACACTAAAGCTTTCTTT
NA	TRBV10-3	TRBJ2-3	TRBD2	CAISAYLAGGRADTQYF	TGTGCCATCAGTGCTTACCTAGCGGGGGGGCGAGCAGATACGCAGTATTTT
NA	TRBV2	TRBJ1-2	NA	CASRAPGAWGYTF	TGTGCCAGCAGGGCCCCAGGTGCTTGGGGCTACACCTTC
NA	TRBV19	TRBJ1-2	TRBD1	CASSTSRQGNYGYTF	TGTGCCAGTAGTACCTCGCGACAGGGAAACTATGGCTACACCTTC
once	TRBV7-6	TRBJ2-7	NA	CASGRLIEQYF	TGTGCCAGCGGGAGGCTGATCGAGCAGTACTTC
NA	TRBV7-2	TRBJ2-3	NA	CASSLVAGAGDTQYF	TGTGCCAGCAGCTTAGTTGCGGGGGCTGGGGATACGCAGTATTTT
NA	TRBV2	TRBJ1-5	NA	CASRVSGWGPQHF	TGTGCCAGCAGAGTTTCAGGGTGGGGGCCCCAGCATTTT
NA	TRBV30	TRBJ1-5	NA	CAWGRGENQPQHF	TGTGCCTGGGGGCGGGGGGAAAATCAGCCCCAGCATTTT
NA	TRBV21-1	TRBJ1-2	NA	CASSKTTNKEYGYTF	TGTGCCAGCAGCAAAACCACTAATAAAGAGTATGGCTACACCTTC
NA	TRBV6-1	TRBJ2-3	TRBD2	CASSGAGGTDTQYF	TGTGCCAGCAGTGGAGCGGGAGGCACAGATACGCAGTATTTT
NA	TRBV5-1	TRBJ2-5	NA	CASSSAPGEETQYF	TGCGCCAGCAGCTCAGCTCCAGGGGAAGAGACCCAGTACTTC
NA	TRBV20-1	TRBJ2-2	NA	CSAGTAGGLFF	TGCAGTGCCGGAACCGCCGGGGGGCTGTTTTTT
NA	TRBV28	TRBJ1-2	TRBD1	CASSSSWTGIRYGYTF	TGTGCCAGCAGTTCTTCTTGGACAGGGATCCGCTATGGCTACACCTTC
NA	TRBV5-1	TRBJ2-2	TRBD1	CASSFPQGANGELFF	TGCGCCAGCAGCTTCCCGCAGGGGGCAAACGGGGAGCTGTTTTTT
few	TRBV4-3	TRBJ2-1	NA	CASSRSRGSYNEQFF	TGCGCCAGCAGCCGAAGCAGAGGCTCCTACAATGAGCAGTTCTTC
NA	TRBV4-1	TRBJ1-6	NA	CASSPGWRESLRSYNSPLHF	TGCGCCAGCAGCCCCGGGTGGAGGGAATCGTTGCGCTCCTATAATTCACCCCTCCACTTT
once	TRBV11-2	TRBJ2-5	TRBD2	CASSLLLSTSGRGETQYF	TGTGCCAGCAGCTTATTGCTCTCCACTAGCGGGAGGGGGGAGACCCAGTACTTC
NA	TRBV4-2	TRBJ2-4	TRBD2	CASSQDWPSGLAKNIQYF	TGTGCCAGCAGCCAAGATTGGCCTAGCGGACTAGCCAAAAACATTCAGTACTTC
NA	TRBV9	TRBJ2-7	NA	CASSADLLREQYF	TGTGCCAGCAGCGCGGATCTTTTGAGGGAGCAGTACTTC
NA	TRBV4-1	TRBJ2-7	NA	CASSQGGHEQYF	TGCGCCAGCAGCCAAGGTGGCCACGAGCAGTACTTC
NA	TRBV7-9	TRBJ2-1	NA	CASSSPLTPIFYNEQFF	TGTGCCAGCAGCTCCCCCCTGACACCGATTTTCTACAATGAGCAGTTCTTC
NA	TRBV19	TRBJ2-3	TRBD2	CASSIGDGAGGTQYF	TGTGCCAGTAGTATCGGAGATGGGGCGGGAGGTACGCAGTATTTT
NA	TRBV5-1	TRBJ1-6	NA	CASSLGRGDGSPLHF	TGCGCCAGCAGCTTGGGACGGGGTGATGGTTCACCCCTCCACTTT
once	TRBV7-2	TRBJ2-6	NA	CASSWSGVGASGANVLTF	TGTGCCAGCAGCTGGTCAGGGGTAGGAGCCTCTGGGGCCAACGTCCTGACTTTC
NA	TRBV7-2	TRBJ2-1	TRBD2	CASSPLTSGNYNEQFF	TGTGCCAGCAGCCCCCTAACTAGCGGGAATTACAATGAGCAGTTCTTC
NA	TRBV9	TRBJ2-2	NA	CASSAPNTGELFF	TGTGCCAGCAGCGCTCCGAACACCGGGGAGCTGTTTTTT
NA	TRBV19	TRBJ2-5	NA	CASSTQIRPQETQYF	TGTGCCAGTAGTACACAAATCAGGCCGCAAGAGACCCAGTACTTC
NA	TRBV28	TRBJ1-2	NA	CASSARGLANYGYTF	TGTGCCAGCAGTGCCAGGGGTCTAGCTAACTATGGCTACACCTTC
few	TRBV29-1	TRBJ2-7	TRBD2	CSVTLSGRSPEQYF	TGCAGCGTAACACTGAGCGGGAGATCCCCCGAGCAGTACTTC
NA	TRBV13	TRBJ2-7	TRBD1	CASSNRDSHYEQYF	TGTGCCAGCAGCAACCGGGACAGTCATTACGAGCAGTACTTC
NA	TRBV28	TRBJ2-7	NA	CASSSSRYEQYF	TGTGCCAGCAGTTCGAGCCGCTACGAGCAGTACTTC
NA	TRBV4-3	TRBJ1-4	TRBD1	CASSQETGFTNEKLFF	TGCGCCAGCAGCCAAGAGACAGGGTTCACTAATGAAAAACTGTTTTTT
NA	TRBV18	TRBJ1-5	TRBD1	CASSATGGINQPQHF	TGTGCCAGCTCAGCCACAGGGGGCATCAATCAGCCCCAGCATTTT
NA	TRBV7-2	TRBJ1-3	TRBD1	CASSLVGGQGRNTIYF	TGTGCCAGCAGCTTAGTAGGGGGACAGGGCCGAAACACCATATATTTT
NA	TRBV15	TRBJ2-1	TRBD1	CATSRPQGTYNEQFF	TGTGCCACCAGCCGCCCACAGGGGACCTACAATGAGCAGTTCTTC
NA	TRBV28	TRBJ1-2	TRBD1	CASLRDRGIYGYTF	TGTGCCAGCCTCAGGGACAGGGGGATATATGGCTACACCTTC
NA	TRBV21-1	TRBJ2-7	NA	CASSKHRLAPGGPYEQYF	TGTGCCAGCAGCAAACATAGACTAGCGCCAGGGGGGCCCTACGAGCAGTACTTC
NA	TRBV28	TRBJ1-5	TRBD1	CASSWTGASSYSNQPQHF	TGTGCCAGCAGTTGGACAGGGGCCTCTTCATATAGCAATCAGCCCCAGCATTTT
NA	TRBV28	TRBJ2-3	NA	CASSFEQFRPDTQYF	TGTGCCAGCAGTTTTGAACAGTTTAGACCAGATACGCAGTATTTT
NA	TRBV5-4	TRBJ2-1	NA	CASSRSTRRGPYNEQFF	TGTGCCAGCAGCCGTAGCACCCGGAGGGGACCCTACAATGAGCAGTTCTTC
NA	TRBV11-2	TRBJ2-5	TRBD1	CASSGTGVETQYF	TGTGCCAGCAGCGGGACAGGGGTGGAGACCCAGTACTTC
NA	TRBV30	TRBJ2-5	NA	CAWKQQGAQETQYF	TGTGCCTGGAAGCAACAGGGTGCCCAAGAGACCCAGTACTTC
medium-sized	TRBV15	TRBJ1-5	TRBD1	CATSRENRGPQHF	TGTGCCACCAGCAGGGAAAACAGGGGGCCCCAGCATTTT
few	TRBV30	TRBJ1-2	NA	CAWGNRGYPAYGYTF	TGTGCCTGGGGTAACCGGGGGTACCCCGCCTATGGCTACACCTTC
NA	TRBV4-3	TRBJ2-7	NA	CASSQWPGLLYEQYF	TGCGCCAGCAGCCAATGGCCTGGCCTGCTCTACGAGCAGTACTTC
NA	TRBV7-9	TRBJ1-1	NA	CASSLGFDLGDGNTKAFF	TGTGCCAGCAGCTTAGGATTCGATTTAGGGGATGGGAACACTAAAGCTTTCTTT
NA	TRBV28	TRBJ2-1	TRBD1	CASSSTGALRDNEQFF	TGTGCCAGCAGTTCAACAGGGGCCCTCCGGGATAATGAGCAGTTCTTC
NA	TRBV28	TRBJ1-1	TRBD1	CASSSGTGGITKAFF	TGTGCCAGCAGTTCCGGGACAGGTGGTATCACTAAAGCTTTCTTT
NA	TRBV7-7	TRBJ2-1	NA	CAPSASSYNEQFF	TGTGCCCCCTCAGCGAGCTCCTACAATGAGCAGTTCTTC
NA	TRBV4-1	TRBJ2-5	NA	CASSQVGGPQETQYF	TGCGCCAGCAGCCAAGTCGGGGGGCCTCAAGAGACCCAGTACTTC
NA	TRBV7-9	TRBJ1-5	TRBD1	CASSRTGANQPQHF	TGTGCCAGCAGCCGGACAGGGGCAAATCAGCCCCAGCATTTT
few	TRBV5-1	TRBJ2-7	NA	CASSLLPGEQYF	TGCGCCAGCAGCCTCCTCCCGGGCGAGCAGTACTTC
NA	TRBV18	TRBJ2-5	TRBD1	CASSSTGGQETQYF	TGTGCCAGCTCATCGACAGGGGGTCAAGAGACCCAGTACTTC
NA	TRBV28	TRBJ2-7	TRBD1	CASSLILQGAREQYF	TGTGCCAGCAGTTTAATTTTACAGGGGGCCAGGGAGCAGTACTTC